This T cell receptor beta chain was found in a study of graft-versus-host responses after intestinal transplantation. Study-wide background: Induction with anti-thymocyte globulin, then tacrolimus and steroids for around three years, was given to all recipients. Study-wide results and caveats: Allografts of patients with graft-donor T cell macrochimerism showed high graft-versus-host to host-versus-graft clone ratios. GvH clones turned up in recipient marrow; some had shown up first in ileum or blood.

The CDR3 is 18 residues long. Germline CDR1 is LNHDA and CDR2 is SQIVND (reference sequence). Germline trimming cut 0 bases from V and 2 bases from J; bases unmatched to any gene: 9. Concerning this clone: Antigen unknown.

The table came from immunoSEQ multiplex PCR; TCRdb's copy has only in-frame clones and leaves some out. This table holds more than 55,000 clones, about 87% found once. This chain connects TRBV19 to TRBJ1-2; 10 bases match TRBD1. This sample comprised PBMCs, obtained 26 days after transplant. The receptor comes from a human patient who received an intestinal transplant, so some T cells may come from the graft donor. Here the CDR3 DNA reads TGTGCCAGTAGTATAGATCTCCAGACAGGGGGCAAGAACTATGGCTACACCTTC. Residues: CASSIDLQTGGKNYGYTF.